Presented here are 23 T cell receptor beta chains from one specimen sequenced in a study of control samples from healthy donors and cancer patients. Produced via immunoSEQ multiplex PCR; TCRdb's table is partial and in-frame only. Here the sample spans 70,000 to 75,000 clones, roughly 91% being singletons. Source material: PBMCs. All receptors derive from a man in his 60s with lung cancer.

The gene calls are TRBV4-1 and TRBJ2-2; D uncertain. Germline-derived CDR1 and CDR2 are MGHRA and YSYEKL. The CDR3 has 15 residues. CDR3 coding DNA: TGCCCCCGCAGCCGCCTCAGACCAACCACCGGGGAGCTGTTTTTT. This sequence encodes CPRSRLRPTTGELFF.

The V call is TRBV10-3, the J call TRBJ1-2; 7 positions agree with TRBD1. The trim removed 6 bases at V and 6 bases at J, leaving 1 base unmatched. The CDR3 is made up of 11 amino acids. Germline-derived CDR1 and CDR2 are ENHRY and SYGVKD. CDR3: CAISQGDGYTF. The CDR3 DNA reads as TGTGCCATCAGCCAGGGGGATGGCTACACCTTC.

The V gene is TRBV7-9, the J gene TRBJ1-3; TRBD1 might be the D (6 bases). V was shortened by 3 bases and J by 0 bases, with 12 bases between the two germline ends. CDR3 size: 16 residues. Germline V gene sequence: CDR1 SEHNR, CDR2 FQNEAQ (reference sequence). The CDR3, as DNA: TGTGCCAGCAGCTTGTTGGGGGCCAGCTCTGGAAACACCATATATTTT. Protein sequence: CASSLLGASSGNTIYF.

CDR3 bases: TGTGCCATCAGTTATCTAGCGGGGGTAAGCACAGATACGCAGTATTTT. Residues: CAISYLAGVSTDTQYF. The chain links TRBV10-3 to TRBJ2-3; 10 bases are shared with TRBD2. CDR1 is ENHRY, CDR2 SYGVKD, per germline. Trimming removed 5 bases from V and 0 bases from J; junction bases left unmatched: 5. The CDR3 sequence is 16 residues long.

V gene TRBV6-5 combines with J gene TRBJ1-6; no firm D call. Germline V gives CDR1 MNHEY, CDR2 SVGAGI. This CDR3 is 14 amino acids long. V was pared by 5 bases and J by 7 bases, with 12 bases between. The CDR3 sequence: CASSNSGGNSPLHF. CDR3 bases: TGTGCCAGCAGTAACAGTGGTGGCAATTCACCCCTCCACTTT.

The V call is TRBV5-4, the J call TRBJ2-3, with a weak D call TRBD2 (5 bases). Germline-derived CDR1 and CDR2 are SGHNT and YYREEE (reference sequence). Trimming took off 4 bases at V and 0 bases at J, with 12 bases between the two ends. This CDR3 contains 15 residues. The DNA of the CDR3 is TGTGCCAGCAGCCCGGGGAAAACTAGCACAGATACGCAGTATTTT. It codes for CASSPGKTSTDTQYF.

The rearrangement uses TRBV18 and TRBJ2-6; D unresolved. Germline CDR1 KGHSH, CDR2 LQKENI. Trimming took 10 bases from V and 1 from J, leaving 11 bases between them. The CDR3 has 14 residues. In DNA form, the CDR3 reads TGTGCCACCTTTAGATTATCTGGGGCCAACGTCCTGACTTTC. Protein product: CATFRLSGANVLTF. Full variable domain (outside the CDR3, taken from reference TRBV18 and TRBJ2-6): NAGVMQNPRHLVRRRGQEARLRCSPMKGHSHVYWYRQLPEEGLKFMVYLQKENIIDESGMPKERFSAEFPKEGPSILRIQQVVRGDSAAYFCATFRLSGANVLTFGAGSRLTVL.

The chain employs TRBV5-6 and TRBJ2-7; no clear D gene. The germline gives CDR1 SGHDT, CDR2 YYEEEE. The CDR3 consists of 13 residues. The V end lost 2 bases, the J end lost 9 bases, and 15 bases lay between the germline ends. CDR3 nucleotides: TGTGCCAGCAGCTTAAGGGCGCCGACGACGCAGTACTTC. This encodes CASSLRAPTTQYF.

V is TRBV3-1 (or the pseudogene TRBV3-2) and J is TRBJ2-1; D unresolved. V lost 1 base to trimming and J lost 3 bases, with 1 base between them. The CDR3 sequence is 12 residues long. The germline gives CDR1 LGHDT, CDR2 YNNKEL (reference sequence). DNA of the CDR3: TGTGCCAGCAGCCAAGGCTACAATGAGCAGTTCTTC. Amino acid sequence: CASSQGYNEQFF.

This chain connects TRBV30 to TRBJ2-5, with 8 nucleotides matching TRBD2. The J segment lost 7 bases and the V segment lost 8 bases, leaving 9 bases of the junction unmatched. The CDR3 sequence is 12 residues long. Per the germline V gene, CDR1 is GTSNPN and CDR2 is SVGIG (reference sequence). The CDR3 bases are TGTGCCCTAAGACGGGGGGGCGTGACCCAGTACTTC. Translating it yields CALRRGGVTQYF.

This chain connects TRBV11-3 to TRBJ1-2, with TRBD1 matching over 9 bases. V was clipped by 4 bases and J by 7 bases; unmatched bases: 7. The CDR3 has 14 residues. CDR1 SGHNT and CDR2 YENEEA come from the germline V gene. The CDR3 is CASSSGTGLTGYTF. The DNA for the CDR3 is TGTGCCAGCAGCTCCGGGACAGGGCTCACTGGCTACACCTTC.

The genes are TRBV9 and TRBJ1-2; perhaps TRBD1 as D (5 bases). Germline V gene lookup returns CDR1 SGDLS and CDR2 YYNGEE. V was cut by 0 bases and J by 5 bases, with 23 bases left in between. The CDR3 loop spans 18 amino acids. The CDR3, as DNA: TGTGCCAGCAGCGTAGATGGGGACGCGAAGGGGACCGTATATGGCTACACCTTC. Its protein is CASSVDGDAKGTVYGYTF.

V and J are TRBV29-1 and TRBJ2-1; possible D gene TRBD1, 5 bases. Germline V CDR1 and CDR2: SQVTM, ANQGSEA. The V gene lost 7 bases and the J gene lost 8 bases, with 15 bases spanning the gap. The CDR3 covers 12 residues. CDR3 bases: TGCAGCGCCAGAAGACAGACGGATGAGCAGTTCTTC. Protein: CSARRQTDEQFF.

The CDR3 reads CASSHPHPGRGNTIYF. DNA of the CDR3: TGTGCCAGCAGCCACCCCCACCCCGGGCGGGGAAACACCATATATTTT. This chain uses TRBV21-1 with TRBJ1-3. TRBV21-1 corresponds to a pseudogene. The CDR3 is 16 amino acids.

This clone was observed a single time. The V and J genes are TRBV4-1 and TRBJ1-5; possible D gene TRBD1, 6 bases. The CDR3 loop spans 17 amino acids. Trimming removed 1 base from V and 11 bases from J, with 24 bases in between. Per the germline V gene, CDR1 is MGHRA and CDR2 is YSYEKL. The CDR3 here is CASSQALTFTGYSSQHF. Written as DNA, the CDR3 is TGCGCCAGCAGCCAAGCACTCACTTTTACAGGGTATAGCTCCCAGCATTTT.

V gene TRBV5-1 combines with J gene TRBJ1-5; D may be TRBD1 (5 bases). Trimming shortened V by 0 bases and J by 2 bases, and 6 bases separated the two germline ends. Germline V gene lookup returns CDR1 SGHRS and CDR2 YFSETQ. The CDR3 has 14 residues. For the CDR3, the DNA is TGCGCCAGCAGCTTGGTAGGGGGCAATCAGCCCCAGCATTTT. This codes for CASSLVGGNQPQHF. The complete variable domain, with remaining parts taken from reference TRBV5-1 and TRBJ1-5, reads KAGVTQTPRYLIKTRGQQVTLSCSPISGHRSVSWYQQTPGQGLQFLFEYFSETQRNKGNFPGRFSGRQFSNSRSEMNVSTLELGDSALYLCASSLVGGNQPQHFGDGTRLSIL.

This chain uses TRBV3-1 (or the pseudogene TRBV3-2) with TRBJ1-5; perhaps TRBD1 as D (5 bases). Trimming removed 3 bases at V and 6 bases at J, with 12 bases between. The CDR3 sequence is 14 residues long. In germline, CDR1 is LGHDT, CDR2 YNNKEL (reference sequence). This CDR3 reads CASSHRGSGQPQHF. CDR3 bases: TGTGCCAGCAGCCATAGGGGTTCGGGTCAGCCCCAGCATTTT.

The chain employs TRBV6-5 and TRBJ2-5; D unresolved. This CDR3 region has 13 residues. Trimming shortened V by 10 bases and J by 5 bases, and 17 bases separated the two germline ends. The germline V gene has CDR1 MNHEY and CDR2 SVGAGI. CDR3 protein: CATHLTFLETQYF. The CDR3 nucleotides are TGTGCCACCCACTTGACATTTTTGGAGACCCAGTACTTC.

The CDR3 here is CSVVDSYQETQYF. CDR3 in DNA: TGCAGCGTTGTGGACAGTTACCAAGAGACCCAGTACTTC. V usage is TRBV29-1 and J usage is TRBJ2-5, with a possible D match to TRBD1 (6 bases). V lost 4 bases to trimming and J lost 0 bases, with 9 bases between them. Per the germline V gene, CDR1 is SQVTM and CDR2 is ANQGSEA. The CDR3 is 13 residues long.

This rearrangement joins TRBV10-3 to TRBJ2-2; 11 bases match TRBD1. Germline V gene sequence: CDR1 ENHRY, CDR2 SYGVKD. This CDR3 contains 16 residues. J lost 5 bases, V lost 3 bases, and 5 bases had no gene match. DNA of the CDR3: TGTGCCATCAGTGAAAGGGGACAGGGGGAGACCGGGGAGCTGTTTTTT. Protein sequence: CAISERGQGETGELFF.

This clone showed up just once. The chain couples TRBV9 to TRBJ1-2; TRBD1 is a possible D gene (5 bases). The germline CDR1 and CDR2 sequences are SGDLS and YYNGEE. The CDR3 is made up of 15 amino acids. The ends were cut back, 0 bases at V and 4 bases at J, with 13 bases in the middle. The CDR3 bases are TGTGCCAGCAGCGTAGAGGTGGGGGGGTTCTATGGCTACACCTTC. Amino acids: CASSVEVGGFYGYTF.

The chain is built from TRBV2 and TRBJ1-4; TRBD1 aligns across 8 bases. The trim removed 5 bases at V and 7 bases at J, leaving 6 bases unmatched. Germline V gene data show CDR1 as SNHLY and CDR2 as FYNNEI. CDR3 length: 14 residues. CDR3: CASSPGGAGEKLFF. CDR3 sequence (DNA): TGTGCCAGCAGTCCAGGGGGCGCGGGTGAAAAACTGTTTTTT.

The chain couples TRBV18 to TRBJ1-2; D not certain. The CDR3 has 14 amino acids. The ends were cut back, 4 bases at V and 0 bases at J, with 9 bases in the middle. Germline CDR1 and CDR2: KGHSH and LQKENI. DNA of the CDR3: TGTGCCAGCTCACTCCAAGGCCCTAACTATGGCTACACCTTC. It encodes CASSLQGPNYGYTF.